This TCR beta chain appears in the sequencing data of a study of control samples from healthy donors and cancer patients. CDR3 length: 13 amino acids. Unmatched junction bases numbered 6, after V lost 6 bases and J lost 5 bases. From germline, CDR1 is MNHEY and CDR2 SMNVEV (reference sequence). Some clones are missing from TCRdb's copy, which holds only in-frame ones; the method was immunoSEQ multiplex PCR. The sample has more than 85,000 clones, roughly 84% seen once. Specimen: PBMCs. The TCR sequence derives from a man aged 65 to 79 with lung cancer. The chain is built from TRBV27 and TRBJ1-1; TRBD1 agrees at 7 bases. The CDR3 DNA is TGTGCCAGCAGGCAAACAGGGGTTACTGAAGCTTTCTTT. This sequence encodes CASRQTGVTEAFF.